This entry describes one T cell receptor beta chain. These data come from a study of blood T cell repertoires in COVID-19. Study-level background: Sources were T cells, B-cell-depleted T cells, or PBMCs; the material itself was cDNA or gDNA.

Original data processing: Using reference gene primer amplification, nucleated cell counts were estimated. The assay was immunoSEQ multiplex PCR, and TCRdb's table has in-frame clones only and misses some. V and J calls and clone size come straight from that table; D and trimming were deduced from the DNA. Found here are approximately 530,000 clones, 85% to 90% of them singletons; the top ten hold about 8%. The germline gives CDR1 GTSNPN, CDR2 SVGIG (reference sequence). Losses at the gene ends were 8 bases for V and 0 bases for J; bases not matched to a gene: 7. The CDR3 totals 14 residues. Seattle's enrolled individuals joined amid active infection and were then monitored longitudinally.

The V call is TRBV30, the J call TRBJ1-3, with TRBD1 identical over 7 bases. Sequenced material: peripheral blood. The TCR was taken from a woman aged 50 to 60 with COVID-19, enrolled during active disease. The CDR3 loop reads CATTHRGSGNTIYF. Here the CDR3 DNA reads TGTGCCACCACACACAGGGGCTCTGGAAACACCATATATTTT.